This T cell receptor (beta chain) was retrieved from a study of blood T cell repertoires in COVID-19. For the study at large: COVID-19 samples collected from the United States, Italy and Spain covered acute and convalescent phases. PBMCs, B-cell-depleted T cells, or T cells provided the cDNA or gDNA that made up the material.

Original data processing: Amplification with reference gene primers provided the estimates of nucleated cell counts. Produced via immunoSEQ multiplex PCR; TCRdb's table is partial and in-frame only. The DNA gave D and trimming, while V, J and clone size come from that table. The sample includes hundreds of thousands of clones, approximately 90% of them seen just once. The clonotype comes from an elderly man with acute or convalescent COVID-19. The sample was peripheral blood.

The CDR3 reads CASSSWGTGINEQFF. For the CDR3, the DNA is TGTGCCAGCAGCTCATGGGGGACAGGAATAAATGAGCAGTTCTTC. The chain employs TRBV28 and TRBJ2-1; 8 positions agree with TRBD1. After removal of 6 bases from V and 7 bases from J, the junction contained 11 bases not matched to a gene. The germline gives CDR1 MDHEN, CDR2 SYDVKM. The CDR3 is 15 amino acids.